This TCR beta chain came from a study of cytomegalovirus exposure and HLA in healthy donors. Points from the study as a whole: Later analysis demonstrated an association between a missense DCLRE1C variant and TCR beta V- and J-gene trimming.

V lost 6 bases and J lost 1, with 21 bases in between. Germline loops: CDR1 MDHEN, CDR2 SYDVKM. The CDR3 is made up of 17 amino acids. PCR was performed using 60 Vbeta and 13 Jbeta primers. TCRdb keeps only in-frame clones here, not all; method: immunoSEQ multiplex PCR. The table shows under 200,000 clones, with about 86% occurring only once. In regard to this clone: Its cognate antigen is unknown.

This chain links TRBV28 with TRBJ1-1; TRBD1 is a possible D gene (6 bases). The sequence came from a woman in her twenties or thirties in good health and CMV-seronegative. Sequenced: PBMCs. CDR3 loop: CASRGSWGGRANTEAFF. As DNA, the CDR3 is TGTGCCAGCAGGGGTAGTTGGGGGGGCAGGGCGAACACTGAAGCTTTCTTT.